This is a list of T cell receptor beta chains from one sample in a study of beta chain features in type 1 diabetes. Assay: immunoSEQ multiplex PCR; the TCRdb copy retains only in-frame clones and omits some. This repertoire shows about 40,000 clones, around 48% found once; its top ten account for around 0.7%. What was sequenced was central memory CD4+ T cells from blood. These receptors all stem from a woman aged 18-29 years in good health. Each CDR3 is given with its conserved first and last residue. The D gene is left open where the match is weak. Clone sizes are given selectively: once, few, many, or a class where the clone is expanded.

abundance: NA
v_gene: TRBV4-1
d_gene: TRBD1
j_gene: TRBJ1-4
CDR3nt: TGCGCCAGCAGCCAAGATGAGGACAGGCGCGTTGAAAAACTGTTTTTT
CDR3aa: CASSQDEDRRVEKLFF

abundance: NA
v_gene: TRBV9
d_gene: TRBD2
j_gene: TRBJ2-1
CDR3nt: TGTGCCAGCAGCGTCGGCGGGGGGACCCTCAATGAGCAGTTCTTC
CDR3aa: CASSVGGGTLNEQFF

abundance: NA
v_gene: TRBV2
d_gene: NA
j_gene: TRBJ1-5
CDR3nt: TGTGCCAGCAGTTCGCAGGGTACGGGCAATCAGCCCCAGCATTTT
CDR3aa: CASSSQGTGNQPQHF

abundance: NA
v_gene: TRBV21-1
d_gene: NA
j_gene: TRBJ1-3
CDR3nt: TGTGCCAGCAGCAACGACAGCCTTGGAAACACCATATATTTT
CDR3aa: CASSNDSLGNTIYF

abundance: NA
v_gene: TRBV10-3
d_gene: TRBD2
j_gene: TRBJ2-1
CDR3nt: TGTGCCATCAGTGAGTCCCGGACTAGCGGCAATGAGCAGTTCTTC
CDR3aa: CAISESRTSGNEQFF

abundance: few
v_gene: TRBV5-1
d_gene: NA
j_gene: TRBJ1-1
CDR3nt: TGCGCCAGCAGCCCAAGCTCAGGGGACACTGAAGCTTTCTTT
CDR3aa: CASSPSSGDTEAFF

abundance: once
v_gene: TRBV28
d_gene: NA
j_gene: TRBJ2-4
CDR3nt: TGTGCCAGCAGTCCTTGGACTGTAGCCAAAAACATTCAGTACTTC
CDR3aa: CASSPWTVAKNIQYF

abundance: NA
v_gene: TRBV7-7
d_gene: NA
j_gene: TRBJ2-3
CDR3nt: TGTGCCAGCAGCGGAGGGGGCCCAGATACGCAGTATTTT
CDR3aa: CASSGGGPDTQYF

abundance: few
v_gene: TRBV2
d_gene: TRBD1
j_gene: TRBJ1-2
CDR3nt: TGTGCCAGCACCCTAGGGGGCTATAGCTATGGCTACACCTTC
CDR3aa: CASTLGGYSYGYTF

abundance: NA
v_gene: TRBV11-2
d_gene: TRBD1
j_gene: TRBJ1-5
CDR3nt: TGTGCCAGCAGCCCCAGGGGGTTTAGAAGCAATCAGCCCCAGCATTTT
CDR3aa: CASSPRGFRSNQPQHF

abundance: few
v_gene: TRBV10-2
d_gene: NA
j_gene: TRBJ1-2
CDR3nt: TGCGCCAGTGGACAGAACTATGGCTACACCTTC
CDR3aa: CASGQNYGYTF

abundance: NA
v_gene: TRBV5-1
d_gene: TRBD1
j_gene: TRBJ2-3
CDR3nt: TGCGCCAGCGGGACGGACAGGTCTAGCACAGATACGCAGTATTTT
CDR3aa: CASGTDRSSTDTQYF

abundance: NA
v_gene: TRBV6-5
d_gene: TRBD2
j_gene: TRBJ2-2
CDR3nt: TGTGCCAGCAGTTACCCCCCAGGGAGGGACACCGGGGAGCTGTTTTTT
CDR3aa: CASSYPPGRDTGELFF

abundance: NA
v_gene: TRBV2
d_gene: TRBD2
j_gene: TRBJ2-1
CDR3nt: TGTGCCAGCACCCAAATGAGGACTAGCAGCAATGAGCAGTTCTTC
CDR3aa: CASTQMRTSSNEQFF

abundance: NA
v_gene: TRBV27
d_gene: TRBD1
j_gene: TRBJ1-2
CDR3nt: TGTGCCAGCGGAACAGGGGGCAGTGGCTACACCTTC
CDR3aa: CASGTGGSGYTF

abundance: NA
v_gene: TRBV5-1
d_gene: TRBD2
j_gene: TRBJ2-3
CDR3nt: TGCGCCAGCAGCTTCAGAGCGGGAACGAGCACAGATACGCAGTATTTT
CDR3aa: CASSFRAGTSTDTQYF

abundance: few
v_gene: TRBV6-6
d_gene: NA
j_gene: TRBJ1-5
CDR3nt: TGTGCCAGCAGTTATAGTCGGACTTCTAATCAGCCCCAGCATTTT
CDR3aa: CASSYSRTSNQPQHF

abundance: NA
v_gene: TRBV20-1
d_gene: NA
j_gene: TRBJ2-1
CDR3nt: TGCAGTGCGCGATGGACAGAGCAGTTCTTC
CDR3aa: CSARWTEQFF

abundance: NA
v_gene: TRBV18
d_gene: TRBD1
j_gene: TRBJ2-2
CDR3nt: TGTGCCAGCTCACTACAGGACAGGGTTGATACCGGGGAGCTGTTTTTT
CDR3aa: CASSLQDRVDTGELFF

abundance: NA
v_gene: TRBV5-5
d_gene: NA
j_gene: TRBJ1-3
CDR3nt: TGTGCCAGCAGCTTAGGAGGGAAAGCTGGAAACACCATATATTTT
CDR3aa: CASSLGGKAGNTIYF

abundance: NA
v_gene: TRBV6-5
d_gene: NA
j_gene: TRBJ1-1
CDR3nt: TGTGCCAGCAGTCCCCCCCGACAAATGAACACTGAAGCTTTCTTT
CDR3aa: CASSPPRQMNTEAFF